This T cell receptor beta chain was identified in a study of early T cells in non-severe SARS-CoV-2 infection. Points from the study as a whole: Lookups in VDJdb leaned toward anti-spike CD8 responses and missed private and CD4 specificities.

CDR1 and CDR2 (germline): SGHRS, YFSETQ. This CDR3 has 17 amino acids. Trimming shortened V by 2 bases and J by 0 bases, and 18 bases separated the two germline ends. Unique molecular identifiers were attached to individual cDNA molecules. TCRdb fed the 5' RACE reads into MiXCR, producing one record per CDR3 protein. The sample includes around 57,000 distinct CDR3 sequences, under 15% seen only once; the top ten take approximately 4.4%. This clonotype occurred many times. Its antigen remains unknown. V usage is TRBV5-1 and J usage is TRBJ2-7; a possible D gene is TRBD1 (5 bases). The sequence was collected from an adult who was a healthcare worker with PCR-confirmed SARS-CoV-2 infection or an uninfected control (not recorded which). What was sequenced was whole blood. CDR3 amino acids: CASSLGVRTASSYEQYF. The DNA for the CDR3 is TGCGCCAGCAGCTTAGGGGTGAGGACGGCTAGCTCCTACGAGCAGTACTTC.